A single sample gave rise to the 17 T cell receptor beta chains below, sequenced in a study of beta chain features in type 1 diabetes. Isolated RNA was reverse transcribed in full, so expressed TCRB transcripts were sequenced. Here immunoSEQ multiplex PCR was the method, and the copy in TCRdb shows in-frame clones only, minus some. The sample lists 250,000 to 350,000 clones, 12% to 15% occurring once. The material sequenced was central memory CD4+ T cells from blood. The receptor set was obtained from a young man in good health.

This chain uses TRBV7-9 with TRBJ2-3; TRBD2 might be the D (5 bases). Germline V gene sequence: CDR1 SEHNR, CDR2 FQNEAQ (reference sequence). This CDR3 has 13 amino acids. Trimming stripped 2 bases from V and 9 bases from J, with 12 bases between. CDR3 sequence reads: CASSLWRADTQYF. In nucleotides, the CDR3 is TGTGCCAGCAGCTTATGGCGGGCCGACACGCAGTATTTT.

The chain has TRBV2 and TRBJ2-1; 8 bases are shared with TRBD2. This CDR3 is 15 amino acids long. The germline V gene encodes CDR1 SNHLY and CDR2 FYNNEI. The V gene end was trimmed by 7 bases and the J gene end by 3 bases; junction bases not matched to a gene: 8. DNA of the CDR3: TGTGCCAGCACCAGGCGGGGGGCAGGCTACAATGAGCAGTTCTTC. Translating it yields CASTRRGAGYNEQFF. Supplemented by reference TRBV2 and TRBJ2-1, the full variable domain reads EPEVTQTPSHQVTQMGQEVILRCVPISNHLYFYWYRQILGQKVEFLVSFYNNEISEKSEIFDDQFSVERPDGSNFTLKIRSTKLEDSAMYFCASTRRGAGYNEQFFGPGTRLTVL.

This clone has only a few counts. The genes are TRBV25-1 and TRBJ2-1; 8 bases agree with TRBD1. The CDR3 contains 15 residues. V lost 1 base to trimming and J lost 9 bases; unmatched junction nucleotides: 8. Germline CDR1 MGHDK, CDR2 SYGVNS. The CDR3 region is CASSELGDRKGEQFF. CDR3 coding DNA: TGTGCCAGCAGTGAATTAGGGGACAGGAAGGGTGAGCAGTTCTTC. Complete variable domain (other parts from reference TRBV25-1 and TRBJ2-1): EADIYQTPRYLVIGTGKKITLECSQTMGHDKMYWYQQDPGMELHLIHYSYGVNSTEKGDLSSESTVSRIRTEHFPLTLESARPSHTSQYLCASSELGDRKGEQFFGPGTRLTVL.

This clone showed up just a few times. This chain joins TRBV5-1 and TRBJ2-3; 10 positions match TRBD2. After removal of 4 bases from V and 2 bases from J, the junction contained 10 bases not matched to a gene. The length of the CDR3 is 17 residues. CDR1 and CDR2 from the germline V gene are SGHRS and YFSETQ. The CDR3 loop reads CASSRDRLAGNTDTQYF. DNA for the CDR3: TGCGCCAGCAGCCGTGATAGACTAGCGGGTAACACAGATACGCAGTATTTT.

This clone was seen only a few times. Germline and junction disagree at one end, which may indicate a read error. This chain uses TRBV6-6 with TRBJ1-1; 9 bases agree with TRBD1. The CDR3 covers 15 residues. CDR1 and CDR2 from the germline V gene are MNHNY and SVGAGI (reference sequence). The CDR3 spells CAGRTGARSDTEAFF. Here the CDR3 DNA reads TGTGCCGGCAGGACAGGGGCGCGATCTGACACTGAAGCTTTCTTT.

Concerning this clone itself: At one end the junction does not follow the germline gene, possibly because of a read error. This chain links TRBV5-8 with TRBJ1-2; the D gene is possibly TRBD1 (6 bases). This CDR3 is built from 15 residues. CDR1 and CDR2 (germline): SGHTS, YDEGEE. CDR3 region: CASSSKGRTAAPMIF. Written as DNA, the CDR3 is TGTGCCAGCAGCTCGAAAGGTCGGACAGCCGCGCCCATGATCTTC.

V is TRBV30 and J is TRBJ2-7; unclear D gene. Trimming left V 5 bases short and J 0 bases short, with 20 bases between. This CDR3 is built from 16 residues. Germline CDR1 GTSNPN, CDR2 SVGIG (reference sequence). CDR3 in DNA: TGTGCCTGGGCGTGGCCTAAGGCTCTCAGCTCCTACGAGCAGTACGTC. This translates into CAWAWPKALSSYEQYV.

The chain uses TRBV10-3 and TRBJ2-7, with D unresolved. The V and J ends lost 0 bases and 3 bases respectively, with 3 bases between them. The CDR3 is 12 residues long. Germline assignment: CDR1 ENHRY and CDR2 SYGVKD. CDR3 sequence reads: CAISESIYEQYF. The CDR3 DNA follows: TGTGCCATCAGTGAGTCGATCTACGAGCAGTACTTC.

This clone was counted between two and nine times. V and J are TRBV6-6 and TRBJ1-6; tentatively, D is TRBD1 (6 bases). Germline assignment: CDR1 MNHNY and CDR2 SVGAGI (reference sequence). V was shortened by 5 bases and J by 10 bases, with 15 bases between the two germline ends. This CDR3 spans 14 amino acids. The CDR3 loop reads CASSDRPRSSPLHF. DNA of the CDR3: TGTGCCAGCAGTGACAGGCCGCGGAGCTCACCCCTCCACTTT.

Regarding this clone: This sequence may be a read error, since a much larger clone differs from it by one base. J is TRBJ2-5 and V is TRBV12-2; the D call of TRBD2 is as the table states it, not checked on the DNA. TRBV12-2 is described as a pseudogene. CDR3 length: 15 amino acids. As DNA, the CDR3 is TGTGCAAGCAGCGTCCGAGGAAGCGGGAAAGAGACCCAGTACTTC. Translation: CASSVRGSGKETQYF.

There are a few counts of this clone. Here the CDR3 DNA reads TGTGCCAGCAGCCCGCCCCCAGAGACCCAGTACTTC. It specifies CASSPPPETQYF. The chain uses TRBV7-9 and TRBJ2-5; no reliable D call. The CDR3 totals 12 residues. V lost 5 bases and J 4 bases, leaving 8 bases between the germline ends. CDR1 SEHNR and CDR2 FQNEAQ come from the germline V gene (reference sequence).

This clone showed up just a few times. The chain couples TRBV7-2 to TRBJ1-5; no definite D call. The CDR3 sequence is 15 residues long. Between the trimmed V and J ends, which lost 2 bases and 3 bases, there was a span of 11 bases. Germline loops: CDR1 SGHTA, CDR2 FQGNSA. CDR3: CASSLRIGPNQPQHF. DNA for the CDR3: TGTGCCAGCAGCTTAAGAATCGGGCCCAATCAGCCCCAGCATTTT.

The rearrangement joins TRBV5-1 to TRBJ1-6; the D gene is possibly TRBD1 (5 bases). Germline V CDR1 and CDR2: SGHRS, YFSETQ. The CDR3 contains 15 residues. Trimming pared 0 bases from V and 7 bases from J, leaving 11 bases between. Here the CDR3 DNA reads TGCGCCAGCAGCTTGGGCGACAGAATCAATTCACCCCTCCACTTT. Its translation: CASSLGDRINSPLHF.

The V and J genes are TRBV10-1 and TRBJ2-5; TRBD1 aligns across 7 bases. The J call may be in error: the DNA end matches TRBJ2-7 better. This CDR3 is built from 16 residues. Germline V gene sequence: CDR1 WNHNN, CDR2 SYGVQD (reference sequence). The CDR3 DNA follows: TGCGCCAGCAGTGAGCCCATAAGGGGGCCGAACTACGAGCAGTACTTC. Encoded protein: CASSEPIRGPNYEQYF.

The V call is TRBV10-2, the J call TRBJ2-5, with D perhaps matching TRBD1 (5 bases). V was clipped by 8 bases and J by 8 bases, with 18 bases between them. CDR1 and CDR2 from the germline V gene are WSHSY and SAAADI. This CDR3 has 13 residues. In nucleotides, the CDR3 is TGCGCCAGCGAGGAACAGGCCCGAGGCACCCAGTACTTC. It specifies CASEEQARGTQYF.

The V and J genes are TRBV2 and TRBJ1-6; 9 bases align to TRBD1. With V trimmed by 6 bases and J by 7 bases, 10 bases remained unmatched. This CDR3 is built from 16 residues. In germline, CDR1 is SNHLY, CDR2 FYNNEI. The CDR3 DNA reads TGTGCCAGCAGCCCGGACAGGGGATCTAGGAATTCACCCCTCCACTTT. Protein product: CASSPDRGSRNSPLHF.

The CDR3 sequence is CATSNQPPGIGGNYGYTF. CDR3 DNA sequence: TGTGCCACCAGCAATCAACCTCCAGGGATTGGTGGTAACTATGGCTACACCTTC. The chain recombines TRBV15 with TRBJ1-2, with D perhaps matching TRBD1 (5 bases). Trimming cost V 4 bases and J 1 base, with 22 bases left between them. This CDR3 has 18 amino acids. The germline V gene has CDR1 LNHNV and CDR2 YYDKDF (reference sequence).